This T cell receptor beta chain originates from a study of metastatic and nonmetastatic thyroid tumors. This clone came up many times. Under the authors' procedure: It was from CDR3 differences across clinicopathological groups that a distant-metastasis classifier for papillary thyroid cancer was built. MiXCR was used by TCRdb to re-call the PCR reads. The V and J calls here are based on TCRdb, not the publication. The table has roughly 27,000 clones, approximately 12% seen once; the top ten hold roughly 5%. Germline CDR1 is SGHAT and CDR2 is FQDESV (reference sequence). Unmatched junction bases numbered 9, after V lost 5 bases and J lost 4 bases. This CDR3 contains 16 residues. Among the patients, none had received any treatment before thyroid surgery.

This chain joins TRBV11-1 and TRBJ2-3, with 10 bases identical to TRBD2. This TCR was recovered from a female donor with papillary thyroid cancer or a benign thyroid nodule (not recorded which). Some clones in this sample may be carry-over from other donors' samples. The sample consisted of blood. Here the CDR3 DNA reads TGTGCCAGCAGCCCACGGCTAGCGGGAGCGTCAGATACGCAGTATTTT. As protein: CASSPRLAGASDTQYF. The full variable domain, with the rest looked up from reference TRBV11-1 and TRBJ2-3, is EAEVAQSPRYKITEKSQAVAFWCDPISGHATLYWYRQILGQGPELLVQFQDESVVDDSQLPKDRFSAERLKGVDSTLKIQPAELGDSAMYLCASSPRLAGASDTQYFGPGTRLTVL.